This TCR beta chain was captured in a study of blood T cell repertoires in COVID-19. Sequencing was performed with immunoSEQ multiplex PCR; in TCRdb, only in-frame clones are kept and a portion is missing. Of approximately 470,000 clones in the sample, approximately 86% were seen once. The V gene lost 0 bases and the J gene lost 1 base, with 7 bases spanning the gap. The germline gives CDR1 MGHRA, CDR2 YSYEKL. This CDR3 has 14 residues. The chain links TRBV4-1 to TRBJ2-7; D gene uncertain. The sequence came from a woman aged 18-29 years who had recovered from COVID-19. Sequences were obtained from PBMCs or T cells enriched from blood (not recorded which). As DNA, the CDR3 is TGCGCCAGCAGCCAAGAGCAGGTTTCCTACGAGCAGTACTTC. As protein: CASSQEQVSYEQYF.